This T cell receptor beta chain is from a study of blood T cell repertoires in COVID-19 (TCRdb year 2020). Looking at the study overall: Collaborator samples came from the United States, Italy and Spain and covered acute and convalescent phases of COVID-19. The dataset comprised deeply sampled blood TCRbeta repertoires from subjects exposed to, actively infected with, or recovered from COVID-19. Where available, HLA class I and class II types were taken from metadata supplied by the sample provider and were not determined by assay-based typing. Samples were obtained from the ongoing ImmuneRACE study (first 160 participants) and from 1,254 subjects provided by 6 global collaborators. The prospective study material was composed of cDNA or gDNA derived from T cells, B-cell-depleted T cells, or PBMCs. The sample metadata nearly always contained a de-identified subject ID, COVID-19 status, age in years and sex. A freely available public database, intended as a resource for researchers studying the immune response to SARS-CoV-2, is where the repertoires were released.

Notes on this clone: The antigen it recognizes is unknown. Base qualities are not recorded, but no much larger clone differs from it by a single base.

Results and caveats for the whole study, not just this receptor: How much clinical and demographic metadata was included differed by source and by participant, and the metadata was provided uncurated.

The immunoSEQ Assay, a bias-controlled multiplex PCR, was used to amplify TCRbeta CDR3 regions from genomic DNA. Turning to the authors' computational methods: Within the assay, amplification of reference gene primers was used to estimate how many nucleated cells each sample contained. Sequence reads were collapsed and filtered to measure the absolute abundance of every unique TCRbeta CDR3 rearrangement. Productive Simpson clonality was computed per sample as the square root of Simpson's diversity index over productive rearrangements. The clones in this table, taken by TCRdb from immuneACCESS, are in-frame only. Not every clone is retained; where verified, under half of the shortfall comes from an unresolved V gene, and the cause of the rest is unknown. V and J calls and clone size are copied from that table; D and trimming were computed from the DNA. Here the sample has roughly 88,000 clones; over 75% occur a single time. The ten top clones hold about 17% of the sample.

Counted from cysteine to phenylalanine, this CDR3 has 18 amino acids. CDR3 DNA only is kept here, 54 bases in frame from base 1. For this chain, trimming is 3 bases at the V end and 4 bases at the J end, and the number of junction bases without a gene match is 15. Each collaborating institution followed its own protocols to collect whole blood in K2EDTA tubes. For TCRbeta analysis, collaborators shipped samples as frozen whole blood, isolated PBMCs, or DNA extracted from either of those sample types. This TCR was sampled from a woman older than 75 with active or convalescent COVID-19. Source material: peripheral blood. The chain couples TRBV5-3 to TRBJ2-7, and TRBD2 matches 11 of the central bases. TRBV5-3 is annotated as an ORF whose role is uncertain. The CDR3 has the sequence CARSSGTSGLKAVYEQYF. The base sequence is TGTGCCAGAAGCTCCGGGACTAGCGGACTTAAGGCTGTTTACGAGCAGTACTTC.